The subject of this entry is one T cell receptor (beta chain). The data derive from a study of T cells after somatic rescue of genetic block. TCRdb keeps only in-frame clones here, not all; method: immunoSEQ multiplex PCR. The profile covers 9,500 to 15,000 clones, with around 70% appearing a single time and 20% taken by the ten largest. Germline-derived CDR1 and CDR2 are KGHSH and LQKENI. CDR3 length: 16 amino acids. V was shortened by 4 bases and J by 0 bases, with 10 bases between the two germline ends. The specimen sequenced was peripheral blood mononuclear cells (PBMCs). The clonotype was recovered from a boy aged 10-17 years. The V and J genes are TRBV18 and TRBJ2-6; D unclear. CDR3 in DNA: TGTGCCAGCTCACTGATACTTGGCTCTGGGGCCAACGTCCTGACTTTC. Translated: CASSLILGSGANVLTF.